This record concerns one TCR beta chain sequence. Its antigen is currently unknown. Profiled with immunoSEQ multiplex PCR; TCRdb holds only in-frame clones, not every one. The sample carries fewer than 60,000 clones, roughly 92% recorded once. The length of the CDR3 is 16 residues. Trimming stripped 0 bases from V and 1 base from J, with 12 bases between. CDR1 and CDR2 (germline): LGHNA, YSLEER. This sample was included in a study of T cells after posttransplantation cyclophosphamide. The study, taken as a whole, reports: Donor-recipient repertoire similarity was low at 1-2 months, rising over year one. Blood and skin or GI T cell repertoires showed limited TRB overlap. TRB clonality was highly associated with recipient CMV seropositivity and reactivation.

Material: PBMCs. This sequence originates from a woman aged 25 to 39 in good health and a related stem cell transplant donor. The V call is TRBV4-3, the J call TRBJ1-2; D possibly corresponds to TRBD1 (6 bases). CDR3 sequence reads: CASSQEGGPGNYGYTF. The CDR3 coding sequence is TGCGCCAGCAGCCAAGAGGGGGGGCCCGGTAACTATGGCTACACCTTC.